The 17 T cell receptor beta chains reported below all come from one sample, sequenced in a study of cytomegalovirus exposure and HLA in healthy donors. Researchers ran the PCR with 60 Vbeta and 13 Jbeta primers. Clones were read by immunoSEQ multiplex PCR, and TCRdb kept only the in-frame ones, dropping some. Of 90,000 to 120,000 clones in the sample, about 83% were seen once. The specimen sequenced was PBMCs. The source of these receptors is a female donor in good health and CMV-seropositive.

The rearrangement joins TRBV5-1 to TRBJ2-1; the match to TRBD2 covers 10 bases. CDR3 length: 16 amino acids. Germline V lookup: CDR1 SGHRS, CDR2 YFSETQ. Trimming at V came to 1 base and at J to 5 bases, leaving 6 bases not matched to a gene. The CDR3 reads CASSLIPSGSHNEQFF. The DNA of the CDR3 is TGCGCCAGCAGCTTGATCCCTAGCGGGAGCCACAATGAGCAGTTCTTC.

The chain couples TRBV14 to TRBJ1-2; possibly TRBD1 for D (5 bases). Trimming removed 0 bases at V and 0 bases at J, with 8 bases between. The CDR3 has 15 amino acids. From germline, CDR1 is SGHDN and CDR2 FVKESK. CDR3 DNA: TGTGCCAGCAGCCAAGATTCGACAGCTAACTATGGCTACACCTTC. Its protein is CASSQDSTANYGYTF.

This sequence joins TRBV12-5 and TRBJ1-5; D is possibly TRBD1 (6 bases). Germline assignment: CDR1 LGHNT and CDR2 FRNRAP. V was clipped by 3 bases and J by 2 bases, with 11 bases between them. The CDR3 is 15 residues long. In DNA, the CDR3 is TGTGCTAGTGGTTTCGCTTCAGGGGGCAATCAGCCCCAGCATTTT. It encodes CASGFASGGNQPQHF. Full variable domain (remainder filled in from reference TRBV12-5 and TRBJ1-5): DARVTQTPRHKVTEMGQEVTMRCQPILGHNTVFWYRQTMMQGLELLAYFRNRAPLDDSGMPKDRFSAEMPDATLATLKIQPSEPRDSAVYFCASGFASGGNQPQHFGDGTRLSIL.

CDR3 protein: CASSELGQGKTQYF. CDR3 nucleotide sequence: TGTGCCAGCAGTGAATTGGGACAGGGAAAGACCCAGTACTTC. The gene calls are TRBV2 and TRBJ2-5; 9 bases align to TRBD1. Trimming took 2 bases from V and 6 from J; bases not matched to a gene: 4. This CDR3 contains 14 residues. Germline CDR1 is SNHLY and CDR2 is FYNNEI.

The rearrangement joins TRBV5-4 to TRBJ2-4, with a weak D call TRBD2 (7 bases). Germline-derived CDR1 and CDR2 are SGHNT and YYREEE (reference sequence). The V end lost 3 bases, the J end lost 2 bases, and 12 bases lay between the germline ends. This CDR3 contains 15 residues. As DNA, the CDR3 is TGTGCCAGCAGCTGGGGGGGGCGGACCAAAAACATTCAGTACTTC. It encodes CASSWGGRTKNIQYF. The variable domain in full, with the rest retrieved from reference TRBV5-4 and TRBJ2-4, is ETGVTQSPTHLIKTRGQQVTLRCSSQSGHNTVSWYQQALGQGPQFIFQYYREEENGRGNFPPRFSGLQFPNYSSELNVNALELDDSALYLCASSWGGRTKNIQYFGAGTRLSVL.

This chain joins TRBV5-5 and TRBJ2-4; 7 nucleotides line up with TRBD1. Trimming removed 4 bases from V and 8 bases from J; junction bases left unmatched: 9. The length of the CDR3 is 14 residues. Per the germline V gene, CDR1 is SGHKS and CDR2 is YYEKEE (reference sequence). Written as DNA, the CDR3 is TGTGCCAGCAGCGCACAGGGGTCCTCATACATTCAGTACTTC. Protein: CASSAQGSSYIQYF.

The gene calls are TRBV5-1 and TRBJ2-1, with a tentative D call TRBD2 (6 bases). Germline V gives CDR1 SGHRS, CDR2 YFSETQ. The V end was cut by 4 bases, the J end by 2 bases, with 7 bases between. This CDR3 is 13 amino acids long. CDR3 in amino acids: CASSRLAYNEQFF. The CDR3 DNA reads TGCGCCAGCAGCCGACTAGCCTACAATGAGCAGTTCTTC.

The CDR3 nucleotides read TGTGCCAGCAGCTTTTCTGGGCCGGGAACTGAAGCTTTCTTT. Encoded protein: CASSFSGPGTEAFF. J is TRBJ1-1 and V is TRBV7-8, with unresolved D. The CDR3 spans 14 residues. CDR1 SGHVS and CDR2 FQNEAQ come from the germline V gene. Trimming pared 3 bases from V and 5 bases from J, leaving 13 bases between.

The chain is built from TRBV11-3 and TRBJ2-2, with D perhaps matching TRBD2 (5 bases). This CDR3 contains 17 residues. Germline loops: CDR1 SGHNT, CDR2 YENEEA. V dropped 0 bases and J dropped 4 bases, with 15 bases sitting between them. The CDR3 nucleotides read TGTGCCAGCAGCTTAGATCGACACGGGAAGGCCACCGGGGAGCTGTTTTTT. Protein sequence: CASSLDRHGKATGELFF.

This chain joins TRBV4-2 and TRBJ1-3; 8 bases line up with TRBD1. V trimming: 3 bases; J trimming: 1 base; junction bases outside the gene matches: 8. The CDR3 consists of 17 residues. In germline, CDR1 is LGHNA, CDR2 YNFKEQ. The CDR3 DNA is TGTGCCAGCAGCCAGGCCGGACAGGGCCTTTCTGGAAACACCATATATTTT. Translated, it gives CASSQAGQGLSGNTIYF.

This chain connects TRBV9 to TRBJ1-6, with 7 nucleotides matching TRBD1. CDR1 is SGDLS, CDR2 YYNGEE, per germline. V shed 0 bases and J 9 bases; nucleotides not matched to a gene: 6. The CDR3 length is 15 residues. Here the CDR3 DNA reads TGTGCCAGCAGCGTAGGACAGGGAACGGGTTCACCCCTCCACTTT. Its translation is CASSVGQGTGSPLHF.

CDR3 sequence reads: CASSDLGLMNEQFF. In DNA form, the CDR3 reads TGCGCCAGCAGTGATCTTGGGCTTATGAATGAGCAGTTCTTC. The rearrangement uses TRBV10-1 and TRBJ2-1; D gene ambiguous. Trimming stripped 3 bases from V and 7 bases from J, with 13 bases between. Germline CDR1 is WNHNN and CDR2 is SYGVQD (reference sequence). The CDR3 is made up of 14 amino acids.

The V call is TRBV4-1, the J call TRBJ1-6; 8 bases line up with TRBD1. The V gene end was trimmed by 0 bases and the J gene end by 7 bases; junction bases not matched to a gene: 5. The CDR3 sequence is 16 residues long. Germline CDR1 reads MGHRA; CDR2 reads YSYEKL. The chain's CDR3 is CASSQDGTGENSPLHF. The DNA for the CDR3 is TGCGCCAGCAGCCAAGATGGGACAGGAGAGAATTCACCCCTCCACTTT.

The chain is built from TRBV12-5 and TRBJ1-5; D perhaps matches TRBD1 (6 bases). The germline V gene has CDR1 LGHNT and CDR2 FRNRAP. Between the trimmed V and J ends, which lost 5 bases and 4 bases, there was a span of 18 bases. The CDR3 is 16 residues long. The CDR3 nucleotides read TGTGCTAGTGGTCTCCTAGTCGGAAGGGGGAATCAGCCCCAGCATTTT. Translated: CASGLLVGRGNQPQHF.

The genes are TRBV29-1 and TRBJ2-5; D possibly corresponds to TRBD1 (7 bases). CDR3 length: 12 residues. The V and J ends lost 7 bases and 7 bases respectively, with 16 bases between them. The V gene's germline CDR1 is SQVTM and CDR2 ANQGSEA. CDR3 nucleotide sequence: TGCAGCGCAAAACAGGGGCGGGGGACCCAGTACTTC. This codes for CSAKQGRGTQYF.

The J gene is TRBJ1-2, the V gene TRBV5-1; 8 bases match TRBD1. Per germline, CDR1 SGHRS and CDR2 YFSETQ. The J segment lost 5 bases and the V segment lost 3 bases, leaving 3 bases of the junction unmatched. CDR3 length: 13 residues. This chain's CDR3 is CASSWDRPYGYTF. CDR3 nucleotide sequence: TGCGCCAGCAGCTGGGACAGGCCTTATGGCTACACCTTC.

This chain links TRBV28 with TRBJ2-7; D perhaps matches TRBD1 (5 bases). The V end was cut by 7 bases, the J end by 2 bases, with 9 bases between. Germline assignment: CDR1 MDHEN and CDR2 SYDVKM. The CDR3 has 12 amino acids. The CDR3 protein is CASKGRTYEQYF. DNA of the CDR3: TGTGCCAGCAAGGGGCGAACCTACGAGCAGTACTTC. Complete variable domain (other parts from reference TRBV28 and TRBJ2-7): DVKVTQSSRYLVKRTGEKVFLECVQDMDHENMFWYRQDPGLGLRLIYFSYDVKMKEKGDIPEGYSVSREKKERFSLILESASTNQTSMYLCASKGRTYEQYFGPGTRLTVT.